These 15 T cell receptor beta chains share one sample of origin, sequenced in a study. TCRdb used MiXCR to reprocess the RT-PCR reads, holding one entry per CDR3 protein. This table holds 550,000 to 750,000 distinct CDR3 sequences, over 12% found once. The material sequenced was memory CD4+ T cells from blood. The receptors shown here come from a female donor in good health, serving as a healthy control.

The chain employs TRBV5-4 and TRBJ1-3; D remains unclear. The CDR3 is 15 residues long. CDR1 is SGHNT, CDR2 YYREEE, per germline (reference sequence). V dropped 0 bases and J dropped 4 bases, with 11 bases sitting between them. The CDR3 bases are TGTGCCAGCAGCTTGGACCCAATGGGGGGAAACACCATATATTTT. This sequence encodes CASSLDPMGGNTIYF.

At least ten counts were recorded for this clonotype. The chain is built from TRBV12-3 or TRBV12-4 and TRBJ1-4; D possibly corresponds to TRBD1 (6 bases). There are 14 residues in the CDR3. V was cut by 3 bases and J by 7 bases, with 12 bases left in between. Here the CDR3 reads CASSFSGGGEKLFF. The CDR3 nucleotides are TGTGCCAGCAGTTTTTCCGGGGGCGGTGAAAAACTGTTTTTT.

This clonotype came up a few times. J is TRBJ2-2 and V is TRBV14; 7 nucleotides align to TRBD2. This CDR3 spans 18 amino acids. V trimming: 0 bases; J trimming: 9 bases; junction bases outside the gene matches: 16. CDR1 and CDR2 (germline): SGHDN, FVKESK. The DNA of the CDR3 is TGTGCCAGCAGCCAAGATCCCCCGGCCCGGGGACTACGTAGGGAGCTGTTTTTT. Its protein is CASSQDPPARGLRRELFF.

This clonotype was observed once. V and J are TRBV7-8 and TRBJ2-1, with D maybe TRBD1 (6 bases). CDR3 length: 15 residues. Germline loops: CDR1 SGHVS, CDR2 FQNEAQ. V lost 1 base and J lost 9, with 16 bases in between. CDR3 protein: CASSLVRGSFIEQFF. CDR3 DNA sequence: TGTGCCAGCAGCTTAGTAAGGGGGAGTTTCATTGAGCAGTTCTTC.

The V gene is TRBV5-1, the J gene TRBJ2-7, with 10 positions matching TRBD1. V trimming: 4 bases; J trimming: 3 bases; junction bases outside the gene matches: 10. The germline gives CDR1 SGHRS, CDR2 YFSETQ. The length of the CDR3 is 16 residues. The CDR3 region is CASSPWGQGRNYEQYF. The CDR3 nucleotides are TGCGCCAGCAGCCCCTGGGGACAGGGGAGGAACTACGAGCAGTACTTC.

In its sample, this clonotype was seen many times. The rearrangement joins TRBV29-1 to TRBJ2-4; maybe TRBD2 (6 bases). The V gene lost 3 bases and the J gene lost 6 bases, with 12 bases spanning the gap. The V gene's germline CDR1 is SQVTM and CDR2 ANQGSEA. The CDR3 contains 13 residues. CDR3 sequence reads: CSVEMAGGNIQYF. In DNA form, the CDR3 reads TGCAGCGTTGAGATGGCCGGGGGAAACATTCAGTACTTC. Together with reference TRBV29-1 and TRBJ2-4, the CDR3 gives the full variable domain: SAVISQKPSRDICQRGTSLTIQCQVDSQVTMMFWYRQQPGQSLTLIATANQGSEATYESGFVIDKFPISRPNLTFSTLTVSNMSPEDSSIYLCSVEMAGGNIQYFGAGTRLSVL.

This chain joins TRBV9 and TRBJ2-3; TRBD2 matches 10 bases. CDR1 is SGDLS, CDR2 YYNGEE, per germline. V lost 2 bases to trimming and J lost 1 base; unmatched junction nucleotides: 4. The length of the CDR3 is 16 residues. CDR3: CASSVLGTSGTDTQYF. The CDR3 DNA sequence: TGTGCCAGCAGCGTCCTCGGGACTAGCGGCACAGATACGCAGTATTTT.

Ten or more counts support this clonotype. The V gene is TRBV2, the J gene TRBJ2-1, with TRBD2 identical over 7 bases. V dropped 5 bases and J dropped 7; count of bases not matched to a gene: 5. This CDR3 contains 13 residues. Looked up from germline, CDR1 is SNHLY and CDR2 is FYNNEI. CDR3 amino acids: CASSWGLKNEQFF. Here the CDR3 DNA reads TGTGCCAGCAGTTGGGGACTAAAAAATGAGCAGTTCTTC.

This clonotype was detected a few times. The chain couples TRBV10-3 to TRBJ2-7; the match to TRBD2 covers 10 bases. CDR1 ENHRY and CDR2 SYGVKD come from the germline V gene. With V trimmed by 4 bases and J by 3 bases, 3 bases remained unmatched. This CDR3 is 14 amino acids long. CDR3 in DNA: TGTGCCATCAGTGGAGGACTAGCGGACTACGAGCAGTACTTC. Its translation: CAISGGLADYEQYF.

This clonotype was seen a handful of times. The CDR3 region has the DNA TGTGGGGGAGCAGGGGAGGGTAATTCACCCCTCCACTTT. Translated, it gives CGGAGEGNSPLHF. The chain combines TRBV15 with TRBJ1-6; a possible D gene is TRBD1 (6 bases). CDR1 is LNHNV, CDR2 YYDKDF, per germline (reference sequence). The CDR3 loop spans 13 amino acids. Drawing the rest from reference TRBV15 and TRBJ1-6, the complete variable domain is DAMVIQNPRYQVTQFGKPVTLSCSQTLNHNVMYWYQQKSSQAPKLLFHYYDKDFNNEADTPDNFQSRRPNTSFCFLDIRSPGLGDTAMYLCGGAGEGNSPLHFGNGTRLTVT.

This clonotype was picked up many times. This chain connects TRBV20-1 to TRBJ2-7; TRBD2 matches 9 bases. The CDR3 is made up of 14 amino acids. Per the germline V gene, CDR1 is DFQATT and CDR2 is SNEGSKA (reference sequence). The V and J ends lost 5 bases and 2 bases, in that order; junction bases with no gene match: 7. The CDR3 DNA sequence: TGCAGTGCTCCCATTAGCGGGAGCGCCTACGAGCAGTACTTC. Its protein is CSAPISGSAYEQYF.

This clonotype was counted a few times. V usage is TRBV5-6 and J usage is TRBJ2-3, with 12 bases that match TRBD2. Germline V gene data show CDR1 as SGHDT and CDR2 as YYEEEE. Germline trimming cut 4 bases from V and 2 bases from J; bases unmatched to any gene: 11. This CDR3 spans 18 amino acids. The CDR3 nucleotides read TGTGCCAGCAGCCGCCCGGGACTAGCGGGTGATTACACAGATACGCAGTATTTT. The encoded protein is CASSRPGLAGDYTDTQYF.

This chain links TRBV5-4 with TRBJ2-3, with D unclear. The germline V and J ends were trimmed by 0 bases and 0 bases, with 11 bases remaining between them. The CDR3 loop spans 16 amino acids. The germline gives CDR1 SGHNT, CDR2 YYREEE (reference sequence). The DNA for the CDR3 is TGTGCCAGCAGCTTGGTGGCGGCTTCTAGCACAGATACGCAGTATTTT. Translated, it gives CASSLVAASSTDTQYF.

V usage is TRBV27 and J usage is TRBJ1-3, with D hard to call. The CDR3 spans 14 residues. Germline lookup yields CDR1 MNHEY and CDR2 SMNVEV (reference sequence). The V end lost 3 bases, the J end lost 0 bases, and 6 bases lay between the germline ends. The CDR3: CASSFSVSGNTIYF. The DNA for the CDR3 is TGTGCCAGCAGTTTCTCTGTCTCTGGAAACACCATATATTTT.

This clonotype appeared a few times. The chain has TRBV20-1 and TRBJ1-5; TRBD1 might be the D (6 bases). The CDR3 consists of 12 residues. V was trimmed by 3 bases and J by 5 bases, leaving 8 bases between them. Germline V gene data show CDR1 as DFQATT and CDR2 as SNEGSKA (reference sequence). CDR3 DNA: TGCAGTGCTAGGGGGGGGCATCAGCCCCAGCATTTT. Its translation is CSARGGHQPQHF.